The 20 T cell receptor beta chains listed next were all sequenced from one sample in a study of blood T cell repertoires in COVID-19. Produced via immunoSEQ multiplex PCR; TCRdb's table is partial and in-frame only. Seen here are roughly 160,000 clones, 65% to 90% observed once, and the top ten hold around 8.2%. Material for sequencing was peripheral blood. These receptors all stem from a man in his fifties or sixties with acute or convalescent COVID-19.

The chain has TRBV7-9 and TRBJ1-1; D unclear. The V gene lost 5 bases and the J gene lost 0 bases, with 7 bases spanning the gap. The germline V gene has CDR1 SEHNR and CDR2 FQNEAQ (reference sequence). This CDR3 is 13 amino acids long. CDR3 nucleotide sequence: TGTGCCAGCAGCCCACAGCTGAACACTGAAGCTTTCTTT. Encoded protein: CASSPQLNTEAFF.

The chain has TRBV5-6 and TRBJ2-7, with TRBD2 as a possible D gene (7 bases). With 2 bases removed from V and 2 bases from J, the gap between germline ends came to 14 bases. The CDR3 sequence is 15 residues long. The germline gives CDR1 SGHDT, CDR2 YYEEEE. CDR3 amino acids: CASSFGGRGAYEQYF. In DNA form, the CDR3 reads TGTGCCAGCAGCTTCGGGGGGCGCGGGGCCTACGAGCAGTACTTC.

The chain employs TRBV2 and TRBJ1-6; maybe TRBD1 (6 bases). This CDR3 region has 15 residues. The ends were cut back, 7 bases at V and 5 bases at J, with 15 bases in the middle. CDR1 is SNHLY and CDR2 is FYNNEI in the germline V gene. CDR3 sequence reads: CASTTQGTNNSPLHF. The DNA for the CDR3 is TGTGCCAGCACAACACAGGGTACGAATAATTCACCCCTCCACTTT.

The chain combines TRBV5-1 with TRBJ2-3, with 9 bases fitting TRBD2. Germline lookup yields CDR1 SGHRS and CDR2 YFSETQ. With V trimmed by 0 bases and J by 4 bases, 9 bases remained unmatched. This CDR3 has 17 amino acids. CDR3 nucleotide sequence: TGCGCCAGCAGCTTGGCCGAAAATCTAGCGGGATCAGATACGCAGTATTTT. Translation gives CASSLAENLAGSDTQYF.

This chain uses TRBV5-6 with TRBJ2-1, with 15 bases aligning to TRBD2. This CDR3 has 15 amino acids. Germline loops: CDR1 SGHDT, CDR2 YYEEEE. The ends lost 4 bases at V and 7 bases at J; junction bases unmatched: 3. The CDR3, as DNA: TGTGCCAGCAGCCCTGGACTAGCGGGAGGGAATGAGCAGTTCTTC. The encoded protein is CASSPGLAGGNEQFF. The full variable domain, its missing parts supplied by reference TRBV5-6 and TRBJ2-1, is DAGVTQSPTHLIKTRGQQVTLRCSPKSGHDTVSWYQQALGQGPQFIFQYYEEEERQRGNFPDRFSGHQFPNYSSELNVNALLLGDSALYLCASSPGLAGGNEQFFGPGTRLTVL.

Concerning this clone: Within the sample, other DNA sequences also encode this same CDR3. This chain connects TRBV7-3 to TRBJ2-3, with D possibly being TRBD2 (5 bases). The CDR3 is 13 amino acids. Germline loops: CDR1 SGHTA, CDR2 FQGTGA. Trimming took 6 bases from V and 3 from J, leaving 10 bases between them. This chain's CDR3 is CASSQLGTDTQYF. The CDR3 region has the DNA TGTGCCAGCAGTCAACTAGGAACAGATACGCAGTATTTT.

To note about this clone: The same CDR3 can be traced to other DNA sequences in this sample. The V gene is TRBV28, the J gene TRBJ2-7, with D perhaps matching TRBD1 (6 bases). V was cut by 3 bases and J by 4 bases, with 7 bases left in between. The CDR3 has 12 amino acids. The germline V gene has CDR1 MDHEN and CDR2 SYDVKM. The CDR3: CASSLTGYEQYF. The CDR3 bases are TGTGCCAGCAGTTTGACAGGATACGAGCAGTACTTC.

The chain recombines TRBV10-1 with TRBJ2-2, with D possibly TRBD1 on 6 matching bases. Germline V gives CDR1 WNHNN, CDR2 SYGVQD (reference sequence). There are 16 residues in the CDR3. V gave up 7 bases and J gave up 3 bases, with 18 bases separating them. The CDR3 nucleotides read TGCGCCAGCACTGTCCCAATGACAGGACACACCGGGGAGCTGTTTTTT. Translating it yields CASTVPMTGHTGELFF.

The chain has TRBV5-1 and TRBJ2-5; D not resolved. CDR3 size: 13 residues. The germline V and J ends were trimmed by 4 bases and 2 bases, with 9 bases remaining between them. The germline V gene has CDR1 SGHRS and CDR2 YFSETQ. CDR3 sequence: CASSHQKQETQYF. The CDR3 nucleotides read TGCGCCAGCAGCCACCAGAAGCAAGAGACCCAGTACTTC.

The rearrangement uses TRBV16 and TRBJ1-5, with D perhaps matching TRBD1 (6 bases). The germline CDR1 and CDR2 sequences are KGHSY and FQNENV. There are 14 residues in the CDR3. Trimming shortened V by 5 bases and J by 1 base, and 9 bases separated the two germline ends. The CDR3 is CASSDDRSNQPQHF. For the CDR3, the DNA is TGTGCCAGCAGCGACGACAGGAGCAATCAGCCCCAGCATTTT. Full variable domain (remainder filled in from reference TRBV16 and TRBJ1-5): GEEVAQTPKHLVRGEGQKAKLYCAPIKGHSYVFWYQQVLKNEFKFLISFQNENVFDETGMPKERFSAKCLPNSPCSLEIQATKLEDSAVYFCASSDDRSNQPQHFGDGTRLSIL.

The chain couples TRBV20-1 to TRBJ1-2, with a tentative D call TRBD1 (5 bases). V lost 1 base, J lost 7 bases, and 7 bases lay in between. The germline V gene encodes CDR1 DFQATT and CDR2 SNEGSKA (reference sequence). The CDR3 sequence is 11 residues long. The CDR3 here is CSARAGGGYTF. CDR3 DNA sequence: TGCAGTGCTAGAGCGGGGGGTGGCTACACCTTC.

CDR3 sequence: CASSLRGTGNTIYF. Here the CDR3 DNA reads TGCGCCAGCAGCTTGAGGGGGACCGGAAACACCATATATTTT. The chain recombines TRBV5-1 with TRBJ1-3; tentative D call: TRBD1 (6 bases). Looked up from germline, CDR1 is SGHRS and CDR2 is YFSETQ. CDR3 length: 14 amino acids. Deletions cut 1 base from V and 4 bases from J, with 9 bases between. Using reference TRBV5-1 and TRBJ1-3 for the parts outside the CDR3, the full variable domain is KAGVTQTPRYLIKTRGQQVTLSCSPISGHRSVSWYQQTPGQGLQFLFEYFSETQRNKGNFPGRFSGRQFSNSRSEMNVSTLELGDSALYLCASSLRGTGNTIYFGEGSWLTVV.

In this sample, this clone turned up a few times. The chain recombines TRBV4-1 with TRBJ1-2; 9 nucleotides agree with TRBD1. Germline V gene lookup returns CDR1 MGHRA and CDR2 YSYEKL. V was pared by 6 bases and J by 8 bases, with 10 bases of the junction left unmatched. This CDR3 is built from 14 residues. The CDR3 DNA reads TGCGCCAGCAGGCCCCGACAGGGGGTGGAGGGCTACACCTTC. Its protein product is CASRPRQGVEGYTF.

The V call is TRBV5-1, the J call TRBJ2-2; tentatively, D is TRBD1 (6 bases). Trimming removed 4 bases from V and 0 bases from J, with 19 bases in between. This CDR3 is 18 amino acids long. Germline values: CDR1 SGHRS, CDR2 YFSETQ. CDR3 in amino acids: CASSPNPRGPANTGELFF. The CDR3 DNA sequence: TGCGCCAGCAGCCCAAACCCCAGGGGTCCCGCGAACACCGGGGAGCTGTTTTTT.

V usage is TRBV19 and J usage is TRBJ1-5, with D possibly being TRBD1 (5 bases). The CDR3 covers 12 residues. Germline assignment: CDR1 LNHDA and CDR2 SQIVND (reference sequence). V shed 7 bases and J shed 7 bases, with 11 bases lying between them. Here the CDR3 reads CASTRASQPQHF. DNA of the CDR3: TGTGCCAGTACCAGGGCGAGCCAGCCCCAGCATTTT.

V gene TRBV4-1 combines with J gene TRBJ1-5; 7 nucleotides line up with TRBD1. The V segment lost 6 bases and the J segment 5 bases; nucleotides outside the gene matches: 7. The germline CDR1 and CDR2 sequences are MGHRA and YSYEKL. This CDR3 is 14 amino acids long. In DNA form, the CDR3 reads TGCGCCAGCAGTACCGGACAGGATTATCAGCCCCAGCATTTT. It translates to CASSTGQDYQPQHF.

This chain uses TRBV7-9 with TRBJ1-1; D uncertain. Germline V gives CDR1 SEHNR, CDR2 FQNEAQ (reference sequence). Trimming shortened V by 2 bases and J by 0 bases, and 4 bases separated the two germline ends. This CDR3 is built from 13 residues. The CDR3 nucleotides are TGTGCCAGCAGCTTACAGGTGAACACTGAAGCTTTCTTT. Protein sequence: CASSLQVNTEAFF.

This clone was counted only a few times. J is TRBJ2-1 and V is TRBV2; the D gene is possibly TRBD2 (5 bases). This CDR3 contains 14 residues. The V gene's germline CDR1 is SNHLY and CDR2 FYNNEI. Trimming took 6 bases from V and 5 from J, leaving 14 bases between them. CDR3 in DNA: TGTGCCAGCAGGCCGGGAATCAAAAACAATGAGCAGTTCTTC. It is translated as CASRPGIKNNEQFF.

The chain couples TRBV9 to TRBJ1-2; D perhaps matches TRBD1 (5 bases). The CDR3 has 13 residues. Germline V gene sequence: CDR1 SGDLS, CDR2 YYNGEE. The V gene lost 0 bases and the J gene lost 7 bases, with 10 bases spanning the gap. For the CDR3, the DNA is TGTGCCAGCAGCGTAGGTGCAGGGTCTGGCTACACCTTC. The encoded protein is CASSVGAGSGYTF.

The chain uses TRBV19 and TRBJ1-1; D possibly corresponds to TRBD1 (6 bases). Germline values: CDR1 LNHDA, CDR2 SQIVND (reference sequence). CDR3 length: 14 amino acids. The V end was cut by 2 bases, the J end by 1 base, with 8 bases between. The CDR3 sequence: CASSIQGSNTEAFF. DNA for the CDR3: TGTGCCAGTAGTATACAGGGGTCGAACACTGAAGCTTTCTTT.